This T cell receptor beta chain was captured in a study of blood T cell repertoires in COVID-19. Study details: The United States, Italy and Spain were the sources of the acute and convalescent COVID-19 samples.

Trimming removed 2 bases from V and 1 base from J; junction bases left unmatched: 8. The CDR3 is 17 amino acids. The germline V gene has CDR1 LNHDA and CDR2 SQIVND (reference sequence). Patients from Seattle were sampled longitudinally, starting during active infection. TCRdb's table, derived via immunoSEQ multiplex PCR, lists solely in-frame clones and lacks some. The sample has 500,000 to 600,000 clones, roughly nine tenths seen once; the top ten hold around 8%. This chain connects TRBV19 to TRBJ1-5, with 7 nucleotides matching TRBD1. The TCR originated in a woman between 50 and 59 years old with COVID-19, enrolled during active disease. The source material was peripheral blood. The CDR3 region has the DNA TGTGCCAGTAGTATATATGGGGGCAGGGGGAGCAATCAGCCCCAGCATTTT. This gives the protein CASSIYGGRGSNQPQHF.